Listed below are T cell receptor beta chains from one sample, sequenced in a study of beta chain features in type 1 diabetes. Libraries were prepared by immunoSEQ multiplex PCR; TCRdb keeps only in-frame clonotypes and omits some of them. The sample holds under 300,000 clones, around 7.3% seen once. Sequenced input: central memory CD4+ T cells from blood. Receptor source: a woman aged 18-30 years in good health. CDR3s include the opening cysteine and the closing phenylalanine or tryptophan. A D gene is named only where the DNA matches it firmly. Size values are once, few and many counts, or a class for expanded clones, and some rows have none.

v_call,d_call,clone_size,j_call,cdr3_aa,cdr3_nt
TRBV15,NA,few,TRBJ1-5,CATSSTGLKAQPQHF,TGTGCCACCAGCAGTACGGGCCTCAAAGCCCAGCCCCAGCATTTT
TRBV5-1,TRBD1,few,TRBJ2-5,CASSLGTGARGETQYF,TGCGCCAGCAGCTTAGGGACAGGAGCTCGGGGGGAGACCCAGTACTTC
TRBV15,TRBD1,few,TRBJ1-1,CATSRGGQGAGLAFF,TGTGCCACCAGCAGAGGCGGACAGGGGGCAGGTTTAGCTTTCTTT
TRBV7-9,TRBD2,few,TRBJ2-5,CASSLLLAGSETQYF,TGTGCCAGCAGCTTATTGCTAGCGGGGTCAGAGACCCAGTACTTC
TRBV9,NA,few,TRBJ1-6,CASSVAQYNSPLHF,TGTGCCAGCAGCGTAGCACAGTATAATTCACCCCTCCACTTT
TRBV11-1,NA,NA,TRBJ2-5,CASSRWGAEETQYF,TGTGCCAGCAGCAGATGGGGGGCCGAAGAGACCCAGTACTTC
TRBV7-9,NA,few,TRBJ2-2,CASTARTTGNTGELFF,TGTGCCAGCACCGCACGGACTACGGGGAACACCGGGGAGCTGTTTTTT
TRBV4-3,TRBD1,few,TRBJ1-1,CASSQADRAGTEAFF,TGCGCCAGCAGCCAAGCGGACAGGGCGGGCACTGAAGCTTTCTTT
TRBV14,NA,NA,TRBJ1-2,CASSQVNKEGGIF,TGTGCCAGCAGCCAAGTTAACAAGGAGGGAGGAATCTTC
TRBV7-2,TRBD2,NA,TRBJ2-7,CASSPFLAGVGEQYF,TGTGCCAGCAGCCCCTTCCTAGCGGGAGTGGGCGAGCAGTACTTC
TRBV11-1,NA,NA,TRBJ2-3,CASSLRAGLLTDTQYF,TGTGCCAGCAGCTTGAGAGCGGGTCTTCTCACAGATACGCAGTATTTT
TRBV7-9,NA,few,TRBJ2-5,CASSPPVPTQYF,TGTGCCAGCAGCCCCCCGGTACCGACCCAGTACTTC
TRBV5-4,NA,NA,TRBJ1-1,CASTLDLRNTEAFF,TGTGCCAGCACTCTTGACCTGAGGAACACTGAAGCTTTCTTT
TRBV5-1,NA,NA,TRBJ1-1,CASSPFGGMNTEAFF,TGCGCCAGCAGCCCTTTCGGGGGTATGAACACTGAAGCTTTCTTT
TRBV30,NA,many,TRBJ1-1,CAWSVRRDTEAFF,TGTGCCTGGAGTGTAAGGAGGGACACTGAAGCTTTCTTT
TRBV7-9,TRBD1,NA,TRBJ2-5,CASSLWTGLETQYF,TGTGCCAGCAGCTTATGGACAGGACTAGAGACCCAGTACTTC
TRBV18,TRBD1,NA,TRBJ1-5,CASSPTGAGGNQPQHF,TGTGCCAGCTCACCGACAGGGGCCGGCGGCAATCAGCCCCAGCATTTT
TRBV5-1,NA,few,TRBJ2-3,CASSLVSGALQNTQYF,TGCGCCAGCAGCTTGGTTTCAGGGGCGCTCCAAAATACGCAGTATTTT
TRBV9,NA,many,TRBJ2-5,CASSVGTTIQETQYF,TGTGCCAGCAGCGTAGGGACTACTATACAAGAGACCCAGTACTTC
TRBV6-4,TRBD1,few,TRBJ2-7,CASSEGQAYYEQYF,TGTGCCAGCAGTGAGGGACAGGCTTACTACGAGCAGTACTTC
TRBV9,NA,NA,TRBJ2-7,CASSLGGSAEQYF,TGTGCCAGCAGCCTTGGCGGTTCGGCCGAACAGTACTTC
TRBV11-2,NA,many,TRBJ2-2,CASKTGFGGELFF,TGTGCCAGCAAGACGGGATTCGGCGGGGAGCTGTTTTTT
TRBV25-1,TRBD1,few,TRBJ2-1,CASSGWTGSSYNEQFF,TGTGCCAGCAGTGGGTGGACAGGTAGCTCCTACAATGAGCAGTTCTTC
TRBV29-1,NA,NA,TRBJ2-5,CSVEFDNGKETQYF,TGCAGCGTTGAGTTTGACAATGGGAAAGAGACCCAGTACTTC
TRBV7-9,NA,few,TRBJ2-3,CASSMVTSQDTQYF,TGTGCCAGCAGTATGGTCACAAGTCAAGATACGCAGTATTTT
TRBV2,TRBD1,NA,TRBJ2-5,CASSESTGLGETQYF,TGTGCCAGCAGTGAATCGACAGGGTTGGGAGAGACCCAGTACTTC
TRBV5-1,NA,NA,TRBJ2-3,CASSLETGVLADTQYF,TGCGCCAGCAGCTTGGAGACCGGGGTTTTGGCAGATACGCAGTATTTT
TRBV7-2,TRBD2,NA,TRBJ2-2,CASSRRGLAGGTGELFF,TGTGCCAGCAGTCGCCGGGGACTAGCGGGGGGGACCGGGGAGCTGTTTTTT
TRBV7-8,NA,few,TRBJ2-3,CASSYDGTDTQYF,TGTGCCAGCAGCTACGACGGCACAGATACGCAGTATTTT
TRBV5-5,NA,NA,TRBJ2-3,CASSVIGGTDTQYF,TGTGCCAGCAGCGTTATCGGTGGGACAGATACGCAGTATTTT
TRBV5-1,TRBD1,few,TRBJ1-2,CASSLGTGVYGYTF,TGCGCCAGCAGCTTGGGGACAGGAGTCTATGGCTACACCTTC
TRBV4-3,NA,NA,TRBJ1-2,CASSQATNYYGYTF,TGCGCCAGCAGCCAGGCAACTAACTACTATGGCTACACCTTC
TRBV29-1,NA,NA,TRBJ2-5,CSAEGGSETQYF,TGCAGCGCCGAAGGGGGTTCGGAGACCCAGTACTTC
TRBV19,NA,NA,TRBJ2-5,CASRLGQLWGETQYF,TGTGCCAGTAGGTTAGGACAGCTCTGGGGAGAGACCCAGTACTTC
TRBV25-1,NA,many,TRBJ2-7,CASSAGGYEQYF,TGTGCCAGCAGTGCTGGTGGTTACGAGCAGTACTTC
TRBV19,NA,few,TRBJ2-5,CASSISGQFGTQYF,TGTGCCAGTAGTATTTCCGGGCAGTTCGGGACCCAGTACTTC